By frequency in the sample, the clone carrying this TCR beta chain is medium-sized. Its antigen is unknown. This record belongs to a study of vaccination and CD4 T cells after COVID-19. The sample's treatment: roughly ten-day PBMC culture with coronavirus spike peptide pools or control peptides (ViraFEST assay). The Oncomine TCR Beta short-read assay sequenced DNA from cultured CD4+ T cells. TCRdb independently ran MiXCR on the PCR reads; one entry per CDR3 protein. The sample includes 3,200 or so distinct CDR3 sequences, 25% of them seen just once. The length of the CDR3 is 12 residues. V lost 6 bases and J lost 3; bases outside the gene matches: 4. The V gene's germline CDR1 is DFQATT and CDR2 SNEGSKA (reference sequence).

The sequence was obtained from a human donor who had recovered from COVID-19. The chain uses TRBV20-1 and TRBJ1-2, with 7 nucleotides matching TRBD1. The input for sequencing was CD4+ T cells from blood, cultured in vitro, taken after SARS-CoV-2 vaccination. The CDR3 loop reads CSARQGDYGYTF. CDR3 bases: TGCAGTGCGCGACAGGGCGACTATGGCTACACCTTC.